These T cell receptor beta chains were read from a single sample in a study of response to subunit inactivated influenza vaccine. TCRdb processed the RT-PCR reads anew with MiXCR; each CDR3 protein has one entry. The data contain about 570,000 distinct CDR3 sequences, about 11% of them singletons. These data also formed part of another study, on T cells expressing NK-cell markers.

The input for sequencing was PBMCs from blood, taken on the day of vaccination. These receptors originate from a man aged 50 to 60 who received an inactivated influenza vaccine. CDR3s include the opening cysteine and the closing phenylalanine or tryptophan. The D gene is left open where the match is weak. Some rows mark clone size as missing; the rest say once, few, many or name a class of expanded clone.

TRBD2 TRBJ2-3 few TRBV29-1 TGCAGCGTTGGAGGGAGGGATACAGATACGCAGTATTTT CSVGGRDTDTQYF
TRBD2 TRBJ2-5 NA TRBV7-2 TGTGCCAGCAGCTTAGGGACTAGCAGCCCACGAGAGACCCAGTACTTC CASSLGTSSPRETQYF
NA TRBJ2-7 few TRBV27 TGTGCCAGCAGTAGATTTCCCAGGGAGTACGAGCAGTACTTC CASSRFPREYEQYF
NA TRBJ2-1 few TRBV5-1 TGCGCCAGCAATCTGGGGGGCAGCCTTTACAATGAGCAGTTCTTC CASNLGGSLYNEQFF
TRBD1 TRBJ1-5 few TRBV24-1 TGTGCCACCAGTGATTCCAGGGGGAGGCAGCCCCAGCATTTT CATSDSRGRQPQHF
TRBD2 TRBJ2-1 NA TRBV20-1 TGCAGTGCGGGGAGTAAAGCGGGGGTCTACAATGAGCAGTTCTTC CSAGSKAGVYNEQFF
TRBD2 TRBJ2-1 many TRBV11-3 TGTGCCAGCAGCTTGGAGCTTCTCTCTAGCGGGGGCAACAATGAGCAGTTCTTC CASSLELLSSGGNNEQFF
TRBD2 TRBJ2-3 NA TRBV7-2 TGTGCCAGCAGCTTTCAGCGGGGGGCCACAGATACGCAGTATTTT CASSFQRGATDTQYF
TRBD1 TRBJ2-5 NA TRBV7-9 TGTGCCAGCACGTCGACAGGGGCCAAGACCCAGTACTTC CASTSTGAKTQYF
NA TRBJ2-7 NA TRBV30 TGTGCCTGGAGAGGTGGCAGAAACTACGAGCAGTACTTC CAWRGGRNYEQYF
TRBD1 TRBJ1-5 NA TRBV6-2/TRBV6-3 TGTGCCAGCAGGGACAGGGGGGGGCAGCCCCAGCATTTT CASRDRGGQPQHF
NA TRBJ2-7 many TRBV20-1 TGCAGTGCTAGAGGGACTGCCTCCTACGAGCAGTACTTC CSARGTASYEQYF
NA TRBJ2-7 few TRBV10-1 TGCGCCAGCAGTGAAAGGACACCGGACGAGCAGTACTTC CASSERTPDEQYF
TRBD2 TRBJ2-2 many TRBV10-2 TGCGCCAGCAGACTTCTAGCGGGGGTGAACACCGGGGAGCTGTTTTTT CASRLLAGVNTGELFF
NA TRBJ1-1 few TRBV10-3 TGTGCCATCAGACGGGGTTTGCCCGGTGAAGCTTTCTTT CAIRRGLPGEAFF
TRBD2 TRBJ2-1 few TRBV12-3/TRBV12-4 TGTGCCAGCAGTTTGGCTAGCGGGGGGCTTGGGTATGAGCTGTTCTTC CASSLASGGLGYELFF
NA TRBJ1-4 NA TRBV5-1 TGCGCCAGCAGCCTGGGAGGGCAGCTTAATGAAAAACTGTTTTTT CASSLGGQLNEKLFF